The 30 T cell receptor beta chains below all came from one sample that was sequenced in a study of blood T cell repertoires in COVID-19 (dated by TCRdb to 2020 to 2021). To prepare the library, the immunoSEQ multiplex PCR assay was applied. This is the immuneACCESS table as TCRdb keeps it, with only in-frame sequences that have V and J called. A part of the clones is gone; compared with another copy, unresolved V genes explain less than half, and the rest is unexplained. This sample lists around 270,000 clones; 84% were detected once. The top ten clonotypes cover 4.2% of the sample. The source material was peripheral blood. The receptors here all came from a man aged 55 to 70 with acute or convalescent COVID-19.

This chain joins TRBV6-5 and TRBJ2-3; 8 bases are a match to TRBD1. V was clipped by 2 bases and J by 5 bases; unmatched bases: 3. There are 14 residues in the CDR3. Germline V gene sequence: CDR1 MNHEY, CDR2 SVGAGI. This chain's CDR3 is CASSYRTGLDTQYF. CDR3 coding DNA: TGTGCCAGCAGTTACAGGACAGGGTTAGATACGCAGTATTTT.

V and J are TRBV28 and TRBJ2-7; possibly TRBD2 for D (5 bases). The germline CDR1 and CDR2 sequences are MDHEN and SYDVKM. The V end was cut by 2 bases, the J end by 0 bases, with 11 bases between. This CDR3 is 15 amino acids long. CDR3 sequence: CASSLGSEGSYEQYF. The CDR3 DNA is TGTGCCAGCAGTTTAGGAAGCGAGGGCTCCTACGAGCAGTACTTC.

Only one count was recorded for this clone. The rearrangement uses TRBV2 and TRBJ2-3; D unresolved. The CDR3 contains 16 residues. V lost 4 bases, J lost 2 bases, and 16 bases lay in between. The germline CDR1 and CDR2 sequences are SNHLY and FYNNEI. The CDR3 region is CASSGPLMGYTDTQYF. As DNA, the CDR3 is TGTGCCAGCAGTGGGCCTTTGATGGGCTACACAGATACGCAGTATTTT.

The chain uses TRBV9 and TRBJ2-5; 10 bases map to TRBD2. Germline trimming cut 1 base from V and 2 bases from J; bases unmatched to any gene: 5. The CDR3 has 16 amino acids. Germline V gene sequence: CDR1 SGDLS, CDR2 YYNGEE. As DNA, the CDR3 is TGTGCCAGCAGCGTATCACTAGCGGGGCATCAAGAGACCCAGTACTTC. This sequence encodes CASSVSLAGHQETQYF.

Note on this clone: Other DNA variants within this sample encode the same CDR3. The V call is TRBV18, the J call TRBJ2-3; 10 bases line up with TRBD2. Germline assignment: CDR1 KGHSH and CDR2 LQKENI. Trimming took 0 bases from V and 1 from J; bases not matched to a gene: 4. The CDR3 length is 17 residues. Written as DNA, the CDR3 is TGTGCCAGCTCACCACCGGGGCTAGCGGGGGGCACAGATACGCAGTATTTT. Its protein product is CASSPPGLAGGTDTQYF.

This clone was counted between two and nine times. As DNA, the CDR3 is TGCAGCGTTGTCCTAAAGGACCCGCTTTTTGAGGGGCGGGAGGGTCTAGATACGCAGTATTTT. Its translation: CSVVLKDPLFEGREGLDTQYF. The V gene is TRBV29-1, the J gene TRBJ2-3, with TRBD2 matching 9 bases. Germline V lookup: CDR1 SQVTM, CDR2 ANQGSEA. The CDR3 is 21 residues long. The V and J ends lost 4 bases and 5 bases, in that order; junction bases with no gene match: 28.

The chain is built from TRBV20-1 and TRBJ1-1, with D perhaps matching TRBD1 (5 bases). Germline V gene lookup returns CDR1 DFQATT and CDR2 SNEGSKA (reference sequence). The V end was cut by 7 bases, the J end by 1 base, with 7 bases between. This CDR3 contains 11 residues. The chain's CDR3 is CSGRGNTEAFF. DNA for the CDR3: TGCAGTGGGAGGGGGAACACTGAAGCTTTCTTT.

This clone was counted only a few times. The V call is TRBV5-4, the J call TRBJ1-2; 7 positions agree with TRBD1. CDR1 and CDR2 from the germline V gene are SGHNT and YYREEE (reference sequence). The J segment lost 5 bases and the V segment lost 4 bases, leaving 8 bases of the junction unmatched. The CDR3 spans 14 residues. The CDR3 sequence: CASSPRDSQYGYTF. The CDR3 coding sequence is TGTGCCAGCAGCCCCCGGGACAGTCAATATGGCTACACCTTC. Filled out from reference TRBV5-4 and TRBJ1-2, the complete variable domain reads ETGVTQSPTHLIKTRGQQVTLRCSSQSGHNTVSWYQQALGQGPQFIFQYYREEENGRGNFPPRFSGLQFPNYSSELNVNALELDDSALYLCASSPRDSQYGYTFGSGTRLTVV.

This clone was seen a single time. V usage is TRBV2 and J usage is TRBJ2-1; the match to TRBD2 covers 11 bases. The germline V gene has CDR1 SNHLY and CDR2 FYNNEI. The CDR3 is made up of 15 amino acids. Trimming removed 6 bases from V and 4 bases from J; junction bases left unmatched: 5. This CDR3 reads CASSKLAGDYNEQFF. CDR3 in DNA: TGTGCCAGCAGCAAACTAGCGGGGGATTACAATGAGCAGTTCTTC.

This chain links TRBV7-3 with TRBJ2-3, with 13 nucleotides matching TRBD2. Trimming cost V 4 bases and J 8 bases; bases outside gene matches: 15. Germline CDR1 is SGHTA and CDR2 is FQGTGA. This CDR3 comprises 18 residues. Here the CDR3 DNA reads TGTGCCAGCAGCTCAGATACTTACGGACTAGCGGGGGAGGGTACGCAGTATTTT. It is translated as CASSSDTYGLAGEGTQYF.

J is TRBJ1-1 and V is TRBV6-6; D perhaps matches TRBD1 (6 bases). V was pared by 7 bases and J by 0 bases, with 15 bases between. This CDR3 is 15 amino acids long. From germline, CDR1 is MNHNY and CDR2 SVGAGI (reference sequence). The DNA of the CDR3 is TGTGCCAGCACCCCCGACAGGATCATGAACACTGAAGCTTTCTTT. Translated, it gives CASTPDRIMNTEAFF.

The rearrangement joins TRBV7-2 to TRBJ2-1, with 11 bases lining up with TRBD2. The CDR3 is 15 amino acids. CDR1 is SGHTA, CDR2 FQGNSA, per germline. Trimming removed 5 bases from V and 3 bases from J; junction bases left unmatched: 3. The CDR3 coding sequence is TGTGCCAGCAGCGCGGGACTAGCGGTCTACAATGAGCAGTTCTTC. As protein: CASSAGLAVYNEQFF.

The rearrangement joins TRBV11-1 to TRBJ2-1; 12 bases fit TRBD2. CDR1 and CDR2 (germline): SGHAT, FQDESV (reference sequence). The J segment lost 3 bases and the V segment lost 3 bases, leaving 0 bases of the junction unmatched. This CDR3 region has 15 residues. Here the CDR3 DNA reads TGTGCCAGCAGCTTGGGACTAGCGGGCTACAATGAGCAGTTCTTC. Protein sequence: CASSLGLAGYNEQFF.

This clone occurred a few times. This chain uses TRBV5-4 with TRBJ2-6; possible D gene TRBD2, 5 bases. The CDR3 length is 13 residues. The V and J ends lost 4 bases and 6 bases respectively, with 8 bases between them. Germline CDR1 is SGHNT and CDR2 is YYREEE (reference sequence). The CDR3 loop is CASSPGEANVLTF. CDR3 DNA sequence: TGTGCCAGCAGCCCCGGGGAGGCCAACGTCCTGACTTTC.

The chain combines TRBV2 with TRBJ2-2; 7 bases align to TRBD2. CDR3 length: 15 residues. V shed 3 bases, J shed 4 bases, and the junction held 5 bases outside the gene matches. The germline gives CDR1 SNHLY, CDR2 FYNNEI. The CDR3 DNA reads as TGTGCCAGCAGTGAGGGACTACCTCTCACCGGGGAGCTGTTTTTT. It translates to CASSEGLPLTGELFF.

The V and J genes are TRBV7-2 and TRBJ2-7, with a possible D match to TRBD2 (5 bases). V lost 3 bases and J lost 3, with 15 bases in between. CDR3 size: 15 residues. The V gene's germline CDR1 is SGHTA and CDR2 FQGNSA. CDR3 protein: CASSFSVGAGYEQYF. The CDR3 DNA follows: TGTGCCAGCAGCTTTTCAGTGGGCGCGGGCTACGAGCAGTACTTC.

CDR3 coding DNA: TGTGCCTGGAGTCCGGGCTTCGGGAGCACTGAAGCTTTCTTT. The encoded protein is CAWSPGFGSTEAFF. This sequence joins TRBV30 and TRBJ1-1, with D uncertain. Germline CDR1 GTSNPN, CDR2 SVGIG (reference sequence). The CDR3 covers 14 residues. Trimming took off 2 bases at V and 4 bases at J, with 14 bases between the two ends.

This rearrangement joins TRBV9 to TRBJ2-1, with 16 bases that match TRBD2. This CDR3 is built from 15 residues. Looked up from germline, CDR1 is SGDLS and CDR2 is YYNGEE. The V gene end was trimmed by 4 bases and the J gene end by 7 bases; junction bases not matched to a gene: 2. CDR3 residues: CASSKGLAGGNEQFF. CDR3 DNA sequence: TGTGCCAGCAGCAAGGGACTAGCGGGAGGGAATGAGCAGTTCTTC.

This chain links TRBV28 with TRBJ1-1; perhaps TRBD1 as D (5 bases). This CDR3 comprises 14 residues. V was clipped by 8 bases and J by 1 base, with 14 bases between them. In germline, CDR1 is MDHEN, CDR2 SYDVKM. CDR3 sequence: CASEVGAQNTEAFF. CDR3 coding DNA: TGTGCCAGCGAAGTAGGGGCGCAGAACACTGAAGCTTTCTTT.

The rearrangement uses TRBV18 and TRBJ2-7; the D gene is possibly TRBD1 (5 bases). The germline gives CDR1 KGHSH, CDR2 LQKENI. Between the trimmed V and J ends, which lost 3 bases and 7 bases, there was a span of 10 bases. This CDR3 is 12 amino acids long. The CDR3 is CASSPRAGEQYF. DNA of the CDR3: TGTGCCAGCTCACCCAGGGCCGGGGAGCAGTACTTC.

V and J are TRBV2 and TRBJ2-3; 7 bases align to TRBD1. The CDR3 covers 15 residues. V was clipped by 5 bases and J by 1 base; unmatched bases: 6. Germline loops: CDR1 SNHLY, CDR2 FYNNEI. The CDR3 loop is CASSQGEVRTDTQYF. The CDR3 bases are TGTGCCAGCAGTCAGGGGGAAGTCCGCACAGATACGCAGTATTTT.

This chain connects TRBV10-3 to TRBJ1-6; possibly TRBD1 for D (5 bases). This CDR3 spans 13 amino acids. CDR1 and CDR2 (germline): ENHRY, SYGVKD. The V gene lost 7 bases and the J gene lost 8 bases, with 12 bases spanning the gap. The CDR3 here is CAIKGPGDSPLHF. The CDR3 DNA sequence: TGTGCCATCAAGGGACCGGGGGATTCACCCCTCCACTTT.

The genes are TRBV5-6 and TRBJ2-7; maybe TRBD2 (6 bases). Looked up from germline, CDR1 is SGHDT and CDR2 is YYEEEE. The CDR3 is made up of 15 amino acids. Trimming took off 5 bases at V and 4 bases at J, with 19 bases between the two ends. The CDR3: CASRAWRDLFYEQYF. CDR3 nucleotide sequence: TGTGCCAGCAGAGCTTGGCGGGATCTTTTTTACGAGCAGTACTTC.

The J gene is TRBJ1-6, the V gene TRBV5-8; maybe TRBD1 (5 bases). The ends were cut back, 4 bases at V and 9 bases at J, with 17 bases in the middle. The CDR3 is 15 residues long. In germline, CDR1 is SGHTS, CDR2 YDEGEE. CDR3 protein: CASSLSGGFGSPLHF. The CDR3 coding sequence is TGTGCCAGCAGCCTATCGGGGGGGTTCGGTTCACCCCTCCACTTT. The full variable domain, completed using reference TRBV5-8 and TRBJ1-6, is EAGVTQSPTHLIKTRGQQATLRCSPISGHTSVYWYQQALGLGLQFLLWYDEGEERNRGNFPPRFSGRQFPNYSSELNVNALELEDSALYLCASSLSGGFGSPLHFGNGTRLTVT.

The chain has TRBV15 and TRBJ2-3, with 9 bases aligning to TRBD1. The CDR3 is made up of 15 amino acids. The trim removed 5 bases at V and 1 base at J, leaving 4 bases unmatched. Germline assignment: CDR1 LNHNV and CDR2 YYDKDF (reference sequence). The CDR3 reads CATSPRDRGTDTQYF. The CDR3 bases are TGTGCCACCAGCCCCCGGGACAGGGGCACAGATACGCAGTATTTT.

V usage is TRBV28 and J usage is TRBJ2-7; no clear D. CDR1 is MDHEN and CDR2 is SYDVKM in the germline V gene. CDR3 size: 11 residues. V gave up 1 base and J gave up 6 bases, with 4 bases separating them. The CDR3: CASSLYSEQYF. The CDR3 DNA reads as TGTGCCAGCAGTTTATATAGCGAGCAGTACTTC. Variable domain in full (rest from reference TRBV28 and TRBJ2-7): DVKVTQSSRYLVKRTGEKVFLECVQDMDHENMFWYRQDPGLGLRLIYFSYDVKMKEKGDIPEGYSVSREKKERFSLILESASTNQTSMYLCASSLYSEQYFGPGTRLTVT.

This sequence joins TRBV7-2 and TRBJ2-5; D may be TRBD2 (6 bases). Germline CDR1 reads SGHTA; CDR2 reads FQGNSA. Between the trimmed V and J ends, which lost 0 bases and 5 bases, there was a span of 16 bases. There are 16 residues in the CDR3. The CDR3 here is CASSLALWGVEETQYF. The CDR3 DNA reads as TGTGCCAGCAGCTTAGCGCTTTGGGGGGTCGAGGAGACCCAGTACTTC.

The chain uses TRBV4-1 and TRBJ1-6; D unclear. Trimming shortened V by 4 bases and J by 9 bases, and 22 bases separated the two germline ends. Germline CDR1 MGHRA, CDR2 YSYEKL. There are 17 residues in the CDR3. CDR3 DNA: TGCGCCAGCAGCCCTGCCGGGTCCGGAGGGATGGGTTCACCCCTCCACTTT. Translating gives CASSPAGSGGMGSPLHF.

The chain links TRBV3-1 (or the pseudogene TRBV3-2) to TRBJ2-2, with D possibly matching TRBD2 (6 bases). Trimming pared 1 base from V and 6 bases from J, leaving 12 bases between. The CDR3 has 15 amino acids. Germline loops: CDR1 LGHDT, CDR2 YNNKEL (reference sequence). CDR3 sequence reads: CASSQVGGAPGELFF. The CDR3 DNA sequence: TGTGCCAGCAGCCAAGTAGGAGGGGCGCCCGGGGAGCTGTTTTTT.

In nucleotides, the CDR3 is TGTGCCAGCAGCCCAGCTTTCGGGACTAGGGCCTACGAGCAGTACTTC. This sequence encodes CASSPAFGTRAYEQYF. This chain connects TRBV11-2 to TRBJ2-7; 8 bases align to TRBD2. The V and J ends lost 5 bases and 2 bases, in that order; junction bases with no gene match: 11. Germline CDR1 SGHAT, CDR2 FQNNGV. The CDR3 sequence is 16 residues long.